The 30 T cell receptor beta chains below come from one sample, sequenced in a study of blood T cell repertoires in COVID-19. The repertoire was sequenced with immunoSEQ multiplex PCR; TCRdb's copy has only in-frame clones and lacks some. The data contain some 240,000 clones, 65% to 90% of them singletons. Sequences were obtained from peripheral blood. These receptors were obtained from a man aged 50-59 years with active or convalescent COVID-19.

The rearrangement joins TRBV28 to TRBJ2-7, with D perhaps matching TRBD1 (5 bases). V was cut by 5 bases and J by 1 base, with 12 bases left in between. CDR1 and CDR2 from the germline V gene are MDHEN and SYDVKM. There are 14 residues in the CDR3. The CDR3 bases are TGTGCCAGCAGTCTTCCCAGGGTATCCTACGAGCAGTACTTC. Protein product: CASSLPRVSYEQYF.

This clone was counted between two and nine times. The J gene is TRBJ2-6, the V gene TRBV15; unclear D gene. From germline, CDR1 is LNHNV and CDR2 YYDKDF (reference sequence). The V and J ends lost 0 bases and 0 bases respectively, with 6 bases between them. This CDR3 contains 16 residues. Here the CDR3 DNA reads TGTGCCACCAGCAGAGATACAAGCTCTGGGGCCAACGTCCTGACTTTC. Amino acid sequence: CATSRDTSSGANVLTF.

The chain has TRBV4-1 and TRBJ1-6; D ambiguous. There are 16 residues in the CDR3. The V end lost 1 base, the J end lost 4 bases, and 11 bases lay between the germline ends. Germline lookup yields CDR1 MGHRA and CDR2 YSYEKL. The CDR3 DNA is TGCGCCAGCAGCCAAGGTCCCTTCCCGTATAATTCACCCCTCCACTTT. It is translated as CASSQGPFPYNSPLHF.

This CDR3 reads CASAGAGGNQPQHF. The CDR3 bases are TGTGCCAGCGCAGGGGCCGGGGGCAATCAGCCCCAGCATTTT. This chain links TRBV2 with TRBJ1-5; D possibly corresponds to TRBD1 (6 bases). With 8 bases removed from V and 2 bases from J, the gap between germline ends came to 13 bases. Germline CDR1 SNHLY, CDR2 FYNNEI. The CDR3 length is 14 residues.

This chain connects TRBV6-2 or TRBV6-3 to TRBJ1-5, with a tentative D call TRBD1 (5 bases). CDR1 is MNHEY and CDR2 is SVGEGT in the germline V gene. CDR3 size: 16 residues. The ends were cut back, 2 bases at V and 4 bases at J, with 15 bases in the middle. In nucleotides, the CDR3 is TGTGCCAGCAGTTACCTATTGGGGGGGGGTAATCAGCCCCAGCATTTT. It specifies CASSYLLGGGNQPQHF.

The chain combines TRBV7-9 with TRBJ1-3, with D hard to call. This CDR3 is built from 15 residues. Germline V CDR1 and CDR2: SEHNR, FQNEAQ (reference sequence). Trimming cost V 2 bases and J 0 bases, with 8 bases left between them. DNA for the CDR3: TGTGCCAGCAGCTTAAGCGGGTACTCTGGAAACACCATATATTTT. Protein product: CASSLSGYSGNTIYF.

The J gene is TRBJ1-3, the V gene TRBV4-3; a possible D gene is TRBD1 (5 bases). Germline CDR1 LGHNA, CDR2 YSLEER. The CDR3 totals 18 residues. Trimming stripped 0 bases from V and 3 bases from J, with 18 bases between. The CDR3 loop reads CASSQDVLAGPGGNTIYF. CDR3 nucleotide sequence: TGCGCCAGCAGCCAAGATGTCTTGGCAGGGCCGGGTGGAAACACCATATATTTT.

The gene calls are TRBV2 and TRBJ2-1, with TRBD1 identical over 8 bases. Germline assignment: CDR1 SNHLY and CDR2 FYNNEI. There are 13 residues in the CDR3. Germline trimming cut 9 bases from V and 8 bases from J; bases unmatched to any gene: 9. The CDR3 sequence is CARTRTGLHEQFF. As DNA, the CDR3 is TGTGCCAGGACCAGGACAGGGTTGCATGAGCAGTTCTTC.

The genes are TRBV6-5 and TRBJ2-5; possibly TRBD2 for D (6 bases). Germline V gives CDR1 MNHEY, CDR2 SVGAGI. This CDR3 contains 14 residues. V gave up 5 bases and J gave up 7 bases, with 17 bases separating them. The CDR3 DNA is TGTGCCAGCAGTCAACCGGGGGTCGGGGGGACCCAGTACTTC. Translating gives CASSQPGVGGTQYF.

The chain employs TRBV2 and TRBJ1-5, with 9 bases aligning to TRBD1. CDR1 and CDR2 from the germline V gene are SNHLY and FYNNEI. V gave up 9 bases and J gave up 3 bases; unmatched junction bases: 6. The CDR3 is 14 residues long. CDR3 bases: TGTGCCAGTACGGACAGGGGAAACAATCAGCCCCAGCATTTT. It translates to CASTDRGNNQPQHF.

This CDR3 is CAKGEGSSGANVLTF. The CDR3 nucleotides are TGTGCCAAGGGGGAGGGGAGCTCTGGGGCCAACGTCCTGACTTTC. This chain joins TRBV7-9 and TRBJ2-6; a weak D match, TRBD2 (7 bases). This CDR3 contains 15 residues. The V gene's germline CDR1 is SEHNR and CDR2 FQNEAQ (reference sequence). V was cut by 10 bases and J by 0 bases, with 13 bases left in between.

This chain connects TRBV6-5 to TRBJ2-5, with D possibly matching TRBD2 (6 bases). The CDR3 sequence is 15 residues long. Trimming left V 6 bases short and J 2 bases short, with 16 bases between. Germline CDR1 reads MNHEY; CDR2 reads SVGAGI. CDR3 sequence: CASRGGRGWQETQYF. The CDR3 region has the DNA TGTGCCAGCAGGGGAGGACGGGGATGGCAAGAGACCCAGTACTTC.

This clone was observed a single time. V usage is TRBV19 and J usage is TRBJ2-1, with a possible D match to TRBD2 (6 bases). V gave up 3 bases and J gave up 6 bases, with 6 bases separating them. CDR3 length equals 12 residues. Per the germline V gene, CDR1 is LNHDA and CDR2 is SQIVND (reference sequence). The CDR3 region is CASSIGGNEQFF. The CDR3 nucleotides read TGTGCCAGTAGTATCGGGGGCAATGAGCAGTTCTTC.

The gene calls are TRBV19 and TRBJ2-5, with 7 bases matching TRBD2. This CDR3 region has 15 residues. Germline V gene sequence: CDR1 LNHDA, CDR2 SQIVND (reference sequence). J lost 5 bases, V lost 5 bases, and 11 bases had no gene match. The CDR3 DNA reads as TGTGCCAGTAGTTCGAGGGAGGGCCCTCTGGAGACCCAGTACTTC. Encoded protein: CASSSREGPLETQYF.

The chain employs TRBV9 and TRBJ1-2, with D possibly being TRBD1 (5 bases). The CDR3 length is 13 residues. Trimming shortened V by 0 bases and J by 11 bases, and 14 bases separated the two germline ends. Per the germline V gene, CDR1 is SGDLS and CDR2 is YYNGEE. CDR3 in amino acids: CASSVEGQGGYTF. In nucleotides, the CDR3 is TGTGCCAGCAGCGTAGAAGGGCAGGGTGGGTACACCTTC. Supplemented by reference TRBV9 and TRBJ1-2, the full variable domain reads DSGVTQTPKHLITATGQRVTLRCSPRSGDLSVYWYQQSLDQGLQFLIQYYNGEERAKGNILERFSAQQFPDLHSELNLSSLELGDSALYFCASSVEGQGGYTFGSGTRLTVV.

The chain carries TRBV6-2 or TRBV6-3 and TRBJ2-7; tentatively, D is TRBD2 (6 bases). The CDR3 consists of 15 residues. Germline V gene data show CDR1 as MNHEY and CDR2 as SVGEGT. V lost 5 bases and J lost 2, with 16 bases in between. CDR3 amino acids: CASSNLGGGAYEQYF. The CDR3 region has the DNA TGTGCCAGCAGTAACCTAGGCGGAGGGGCCTACGAGCAGTACTTC.

This clone was detected only once. The chain couples TRBV19 to TRBJ2-1, with D possibly matching TRBD2 (5 bases). V was trimmed by 5 bases and J by 8 bases, leaving 16 bases between them. CDR3 length: 14 amino acids. Germline CDR1 LNHDA, CDR2 SQIVND (reference sequence). CDR3 region: CASSFGAEVDEQFF. CDR3 DNA: TGTGCCAGTAGTTTTGGCGCGGAGGTTGATGAGCAGTTCTTC. The entire variable domain, with the rest obtained from reference TRBV19 and TRBJ2-1, is as follows: DGGITQSPKYLFRKEGQNVTLSCEQNLNHDAMYWYRQDPGQGLRLIYYSQIVNDFQKGDIAEGYSVSREKKESFPLTVTSAQKNPTAFYLCASSFGAEVDEQFFGPGTRLTVL.

This chain links TRBV5-1 with TRBJ1-6, with 9 bases that match TRBD1. CDR1 and CDR2 from the germline V gene are SGHRS and YFSETQ. This CDR3 region has 16 residues. The V segment lost 1 base and the J segment 7 bases; nucleotides outside the gene matches: 6. CDR3 residues: CASSLSGTGNNSPLHF. For the CDR3, the DNA is TGCGCCAGCAGCTTGTCGGGGACAGGGAACAATTCACCCCTCCACTTT.

This clone was picked up a small number of times. The chain links TRBV24-1 to TRBJ1-2, with 8 nucleotides matching TRBD1. V dropped 2 bases and J dropped 3; count of bases not matched to a gene: 7. There are 16 residues in the CDR3. Germline CDR1 is KGHDR and CDR2 is SFDVKD. The CDR3 here is CATSDSGQGSYYGYTF. DNA for the CDR3: TGTGCCACCAGTGATTCAGGACAGGGAAGTTACTATGGCTACACCTTC.

This clone was seen just once. The chain employs TRBV19 and TRBJ1-2; D might be TRBD1 (6 bases). With 4 bases removed from V and 7 bases from J, the gap between germline ends came to 16 bases. CDR1 is LNHDA and CDR2 is SQIVND in the germline V gene (reference sequence). This CDR3 is 14 amino acids long. CDR3 protein: CASSTPGQAFGYTF. Written as DNA, the CDR3 is TGTGCCAGTAGTACCCCGGGACAAGCCTTTGGCTACACCTTC. Complete variable domain (other parts from reference TRBV19 and TRBJ1-2): DGGITQSPKYLFRKEGQNVTLSCEQNLNHDAMYWYRQDPGQGLRLIYYSQIVNDFQKGDIAEGYSVSREKKESFPLTVTSAQKNPTAFYLCASSTPGQAFGYTFGSGTRLTVV.

The rearrangement links TRBV6-6 to TRBJ1-1; possible D gene TRBD1, 5 bases. V lost 0 bases, J lost 9 bases, and 11 bases lay in between. The CDR3 is 13 amino acids. Germline V gives CDR1 MNHNY, CDR2 SVGAGI (reference sequence). The CDR3 is CASSYSGGAQAFF. The CDR3 DNA reads as TGTGCCAGCAGTTACTCCGGTGGGGCTCAAGCTTTCTTT.

CDR3 sequence reads: CSVTTGATNEKLFF. In nucleotides, the CDR3 is TGCAGCGTAACGACAGGGGCAACTAATGAAAAACTGTTTTTT. The rearrangement joins TRBV29-1 to TRBJ1-4; TRBD1 agrees at 8 bases. Per germline, CDR1 SQVTM and CDR2 ANQGSEA. The length of the CDR3 is 14 residues. V trimming: 6 bases; J trimming: 0 bases; junction bases outside the gene matches: 3.

The chain combines TRBV27 with TRBJ2-1; 14 positions match TRBD2. Germline-derived CDR1 and CDR2 are MNHEY and SMNVEV (reference sequence). CDR3 length: 17 residues. J was trimmed by 4 bases and V by 4 bases; bases with no gene match: 6. In DNA form, the CDR3 reads TGTGCCAGCAGTTCTGGGACTAGCGGGAGTCGGTACAATGAGCAGTTCTTC. Translated: CASSSGTSGSRYNEQFF.

This chain connects TRBV6-6 to TRBJ2-5; tentative D call: TRBD1 (6 bases). Trimming cost V 2 bases and J 5 bases, with 18 bases left between them. Germline CDR1 MNHNY, CDR2 SVGAGI (reference sequence). The CDR3 loop spans 16 amino acids. The CDR3 loop is CASSYEGRGTRETQYF. The CDR3 DNA is TGTGCCAGCAGTTACGAGGGCAGGGGAACAAGGGAGACCCAGTACTTC.

The table lists this clone with a count of one. This sequence joins TRBV9 and TRBJ2-1, with 7 bases that match TRBD2. J lost 2 bases, V lost 4 bases, and 21 bases had no gene match. Germline V gene lookup returns CDR1 SGDLS and CDR2 YYNGEE. The CDR3 length is 20 residues. CDR3 amino acids: CASSQTVGDRDYDTYNEQFF. The CDR3 bases are TGTGCCAGCAGCCAAACTGTAGGGGACCGGGACTACGACACCTACAATGAGCAGTTCTTC.

This clone occurred once. The chain couples TRBV6-2 or TRBV6-3 to TRBJ2-5; possible D gene TRBD2, 5 bases. The V end lost 6 bases, the J end lost 4 bases, and 18 bases lay between the germline ends. The germline CDR1 and CDR2 sequences are MNHEY and SVGEGT. CDR3 length: 15 residues. CDR3 coding DNA: TGTGCCAGCAGCCAAGACGGGATTTCGCGAGAGACCCAGTACTTC. Protein product: CASSQDGISRETQYF.

The J gene is TRBJ2-7, the V gene TRBV19; D may be TRBD2 (5 bases). V gave up 8 bases and J gave up 2 bases, with 13 bases separating them. CDR1 is LNHDA, CDR2 SQIVND, per germline (reference sequence). The CDR3 has 13 amino acids. In DNA form, the CDR3 reads TGTGCCAGTGCTAGCTCCTTTGCCTACGAGCAGTACTTC. This sequence encodes CASASSFAYEQYF. Looking up the rest from reference TRBV19 and TRBJ2-7 gives the full variable domain: DGGITQSPKYLFRKEGQNVTLSCEQNLNHDAMYWYRQDPGQGLRLIYYSQIVNDFQKGDIAEGYSVSREKKESFPLTVTSAQKNPTAFYLCASASSFAYEQYFGPGTRLTVT.

The sample holds one count of this clone. This rearrangement joins TRBV6-5 to TRBJ1-1; D is ambiguous. Germline lookup yields CDR1 MNHEY and CDR2 SVGAGI. The V gene lost 7 bases and the J gene lost 2 bases, with 11 bases spanning the gap. The length of the CDR3 is 13 residues. DNA of the CDR3: TGTGCCAGCACGGCAGGCCTAAACACTGAAGCTTTCTTT. This codes for CASTAGLNTEAFF.

This chain uses TRBV5-1 with TRBJ2-4; 7 bases map to TRBD2. Unmatched junction bases numbered 1, after V lost 0 bases and J lost 1 base. Germline loops: CDR1 SGHRS, CDR2 YFSETQ. The length of the CDR3 is 15 residues. The CDR3 region is CASSLVREAKNIQYF. CDR3 coding DNA: TGCGCCAGCAGCTTGGTGCGGGAGGCCAAAAACATTCAGTACTTC.

The chain carries TRBV7-2 and TRBJ2-5; D is undetermined. The V and J ends lost 1 base and 5 bases respectively, with 11 bases between them. CDR1 and CDR2 from the germline V gene are SGHTA and FQGNSA. The CDR3 consists of 14 residues. The DNA of the CDR3 is TGTGCCAGCAGCTTAGAAACTGGTGTTGAGACCCAGTACTTC. This sequence encodes CASSLETGVETQYF.